These 20 T cell receptor beta chains were all obtained from the same sample, sequenced in a study of T cell repertoires in cytomegalovirus infection (dated by TCRdb to between 2018 and 2020). The sequencer was an Illumina HiSeq 1500. The raw public data were reprocessed by TCRdb itself: fastp quality trimming at Q25, MiXCR clonotype calling, in-frame beta chains only. Rows are unified per CDR3 protein, each entry keeping the most common DNA and genes. Within this sample are roughly 760,000 distinct CDR3 sequences, with 35% to 40% of them counted one time only. The ten largest clones represent 2.5% to 3.5% of the sample. The sequencing input was PBMCs. These TCRs come from a human donor in good health (CMV status not recorded). Some clones in this sample may be carry-over from other donors' samples.

This clonotype was seen a handful of times. V and J are TRBV2 and TRBJ2-3; D remains unclear. Germline V gene data show CDR1 as SNHLY and CDR2 as FYNNEI. The CDR3 extends over 13 amino acids. V lost 7 bases, J lost 2 bases, and 10 bases lay in between. Written as DNA, the CDR3 is TGTGCCAGCAACGGGTACATCACAGATACGCAGTATTTT. As protein: CASNGYITDTQYF. The entire variable domain, with the rest obtained from reference TRBV2 and TRBJ2-3, is as follows: EPEVTQTPSHQVTQMGQEVILRCVPISNHLYFYWYRQILGQKVEFLVSFYNNEISEKSEIFDDQFSVERPDGSNFTLKIRSTKLEDSAMYFCASNGYITDTQYFGPGTRLTVL.

Only a few counts were recorded for this clonotype. The gene calls are TRBV28 and TRBJ1-4; D unclear. Germline assignment: CDR1 MDHEN and CDR2 SYDVKM. This CDR3 spans 14 amino acids. Trimming took 3 bases from V and 1 from J, leaving 6 bases between them. In nucleotides, the CDR3 is TGTGCCAGCAGTTTTAAAGGAACTAATGAAAAACTGTTTTTT. It translates to CASSFKGTNEKLFF.

The genes are TRBV2 and TRBJ1-1; the D is unclear. V was shortened by 1 base and J by 12 bases, with 6 bases between the two germline ends. Germline CDR1 is SNHLY and CDR2 is FYNNEI. CDR3 size: 10 residues. The CDR3 DNA sequence: TGTGCCAGCAGTGAAGGGGGTACTTTCTTT. Translating gives CASSEGGTFF.

The chain couples TRBV6-8 to TRBJ1-3; D is undetermined. The CDR3 loop spans 13 amino acids. CDR1 is MNHGY and CDR2 is SAAAGT in the germline V gene. V lost 6 bases to trimming and J lost 0 bases, with 6 bases between them. The CDR3 DNA reads TGTGCCAGCAGGTCCCCCTCTGGAAACACCATATATTTT. Translated, it gives CASRSPSGNTIYF.

With respect to this clonotype: A much larger clone differs by one base, so this may be a read error. The chain links TRBV7-2 to TRBJ2-5; a weak D match, TRBD1 (5 bases). Germline CDR1 SGHTA, CDR2 FQGNSA. The length of the CDR3 is 13 residues. The CDR3 spells CDSSFRGKETQYF. The CDR3 region has the DNA TGTGACAGCAGCTTTAGGGGAAAAGAGACCCAGTACTTC.

In this sample, this clonotype turned up a few times. The rearrangement joins TRBV12-3 or TRBV12-4 to TRBJ1-6, with TRBD1 identical over 8 bases. The CDR3 is 14 amino acids. After removal of 6 bases from V and 7 bases from J, the junction contained 5 bases not matched to a gene. In DNA, the CDR3 is TGTGCCAGCAGGTACAGGGGGGAGAATTCACCCCTCCACTTT. It specifies CASRYRGENSPLHF.

This clonotype was found many times. V gene TRBV7-2 combines with J gene TRBJ2-5; tentative D call: TRBD1 (5 bases). V shed 1 base and J shed 7 bases, with 13 bases lying between them. The CDR3 is 14 amino acids. Germline-derived CDR1 and CDR2 are SGHTA and FQGNSA. CDR3 in DNA: TGTGCCAGCAGCTTAGGGACAACACCCGGGACCCAGTACTTC. Its translation: CASSLGTTPGTQYF.

There are many counts of this clonotype. This chain uses TRBV27 with TRBJ2-7, with TRBD1 matching 7 bases. This CDR3 has 17 amino acids. Unmatched junction bases numbered 13, after V lost 4 bases and J lost 1 base. Germline CDR1 and CDR2: MNHEY and SMNVEV (reference sequence). The CDR3 sequence is CASSSPYDRDGSYEQYF. CDR3 coding DNA: TGTGCCAGCAGTTCCCCCTATGACAGGGACGGTTCCTACGAGCAGTACTTC.

This rearrangement joins TRBV28 to TRBJ1-5; 9 nucleotides match TRBD1. CDR1 MDHEN and CDR2 SYDVKM come from the germline V gene. V dropped 9 bases and J dropped 6; count of bases not matched to a gene: 6. This CDR3 spans 13 amino acids. The CDR3 DNA follows: TGTGCCAGTTGGGACAGGGATATTCAGCCCCAGCATTTT. Translating it yields CASWDRDIQPQHF.

V is TRBV7-6 and J is TRBJ1-4; the D is unclear. The length of the CDR3 is 16 residues. CDR1 is SGHVS and CDR2 is FNYEAQ in the germline V gene. Trimming removed 4 bases from V and 6 bases from J, with 18 bases in between. CDR3 region: CASSYTTGIEDEKLFF. CDR3 nucleotide sequence: TGTGCCAGCAGCTATACGACCGGGATCGAAGATGAAAAACTGTTTTTT.

This chain links TRBV30 with TRBJ1-2; 7 bases align to TRBD1. The ends lost 2 bases at V and 2 bases at J; junction bases unmatched: 8. The V gene's germline CDR1 is GTSNPN and CDR2 SVGIG (reference sequence). The CDR3 has 15 residues. The CDR3 here is CAWSPTGTANYGYTF. The CDR3 coding sequence is TGTGCCTGGAGTCCAACCGGGACAGCGAACTATGGCTACACCTTC.

This clonotype came up many times. The rearrangement links TRBV7-6 to TRBJ2-2; no clear D. The CDR3 is 18 amino acids. V lost 1 base to trimming and J lost 4 bases, with 19 bases between them. In germline, CDR1 is SGHVS, CDR2 FNYEAQ. The CDR3 coding sequence is TGTGCCAGCAGCTTAGAAGGATTAGGCCCCGCGTCCACCGGGGAGCTGTTTTTT. Translation: CASSLEGLGPASTGELFF.

V gene TRBV12-3 or TRBV12-4 combines with J gene TRBJ1-1, with no clear D. V was cut by 2 bases and J by 5 bases, with 12 bases left in between. The CDR3 is 14 residues long. The CDR3 coding sequence is TGTGCCAGCAGTTTAAGAGGAGATAGGACTGAAGCTTTCTTT. The encoded protein is CASSLRGDRTEAFF.

This clonotype was seen a few times. The J gene is TRBJ2-3, the V gene TRBV7-2; D is possibly TRBD2 (7 bases). Germline V gene sequence: CDR1 SGHTA, CDR2 FQGNSA. This CDR3 is built from 14 residues. The V end was cut by 7 bases, the J end by 2 bases, with 13 bases between. The CDR3 bases are TGTGCCAGCACCGGGGGGCAGCCCACAGATACGCAGTATTTT. It encodes CASTGGQPTDTQYF. The full variable domain, its missing parts supplied by reference TRBV7-2 and TRBJ2-3, is GAGVSQSPSNKVTEKGKDVELRCDPISGHTALYWYRQSLGQGLEFLIYFQGNSAPDKSGLPSDRFSAERTGGSVSTLTIQRTQQEDSAVYLCASTGGQPTDTQYFGPGTRLTVL.

V and J are TRBV7-3 and TRBJ2-3; 12 nucleotides agree with TRBD2. Germline CDR1 reads SGHTA; CDR2 reads FQGTGA. The CDR3 contains 18 residues. J was trimmed by 3 bases and V by 5 bases; bases with no gene match: 12. CDR3 DNA: TGTGCCAGCAGCCACTCTAGCGGGGGGGGTTTGGGGACAGATACGCAGTATTTT. Residues: CASSHSSGGGLGTDTQYF.

This chain uses TRBV7-8 with TRBJ2-2; unclear D gene. CDR1 is SGHVS, CDR2 FQNEAQ, per germline. The V and J ends lost 0 bases and 2 bases respectively, with 13 bases between them. The CDR3 is 17 amino acids. CDR3 region: CASSLAGKASNTGELFF. DNA of the CDR3: TGTGCCAGCAGCTTAGCGGGCAAAGCTAGTAACACCGGGGAGCTGTTTTTT.

This chain joins TRBV5-1 and TRBJ2-1; 10 nucleotides agree with TRBD2. CDR1 is SGHRS and CDR2 is YFSETQ in the germline V gene. The CDR3 has 16 residues. The V segment lost 1 base and the J segment 7 bases; nucleotides outside the gene matches: 8. DNA for the CDR3: TGCGCCAGCAGCTTGAGGCTAGCGGGGGTTTTTAATGAGCAGTTCTTC. This encodes CASSLRLAGVFNEQFF.

The chain employs TRBV28 and TRBJ2-6; possibly TRBD2 for D (5 bases). V was shortened by 5 bases and J by 4 bases, with 21 bases between the two germline ends. Germline V gene sequence: CDR1 MDHEN, CDR2 SYDVKM. The CDR3 is 18 amino acids. For the CDR3, the DNA is TGTGCCAGCAGTCGCTGGCCCCAGGTGGGCGGGGGGGCCAACGTCCTGACTTTC. It is translated as CASSRWPQVGGGANVLTF.

V usage is TRBV7-2 and J usage is TRBJ1-2; a possible D gene is TRBD1 (6 bases). V was pared by 5 bases and J by 8 bases, with 18 bases between. The CDR3 is 14 residues long. Per the germline V gene, CDR1 is SGHTA and CDR2 is FQGNSA. CDR3 DNA sequence: TGTGCCAGCAGCCTCTTACAGGGCGGGAACGGCTACACCTTC. Its translation: CASSLLQGGNGYTF.

This clonotype was seen more than once but under ten times. The J gene is TRBJ2-5, the V gene TRBV5-6, with 11 bases fitting TRBD2. The germline V gene has CDR1 SGHDT and CDR2 YYEEEE. There are 17 residues in the CDR3. V lost 2 bases, J lost 5 bases, and 11 bases stayed unmatched. The CDR3 loop is CASSFMGSGGARETQYF. The CDR3 DNA sequence: TGTGCCAGCAGCTTTATGGGTAGCGGGGGGGCCCGGGAGACCCAGTACTTC.